These 22 T cell receptor beta chains were sequenced from one sample in a study of T-cell reconstitution after alpha-beta-depleted transplantation in children (dated by TCRdb to the mid-2010s). Library method: PCR. Sequenced on an Illumina HiSeq 2500. TCR libraries were prepared with molecular barcoding, using unique molecular identifiers to normalize TCRbeta repertoire quantification. TCRdb ran its own pipeline on the public reads, namely fastp trimming at Q25 and MiXCR clone calling, and kept in-frame beta chains. Identical CDR3 proteins give one entry, which carries the most common genes and DNA. Here the sample has approximately 490,000 distinct CDR3 sequences; roughly a tenth occur a single time. The top ten hold about 2% of the sample. Per the publication, the treatment or condition label means: allogeneic hematopoietic cell transplantation with graft depleted of TCRalphabeta T cells and CD19 B cells.

The sample in question was PBMCs, obtained before TCRalphabeta/CD19-depleted stem cell transplant. These receptors were obtained from a child aged 2-15 years with inherited bone marrow failure, due to receive a stem cell transplant.

This clonotype came up many times. The genes are TRBV10-2 and TRBJ2-3; the D gene is possibly TRBD2 (5 bases). The CDR3 runs 16 residues. Germline V CDR1 and CDR2: WSHSY, SAAADI. V was pared by 0 bases and J by 1 base, with 11 bases between. The CDR3 DNA reads TGCGCCAGCAGTGAGTCGTCTAGCCTGGGCACAGATACGCAGTATTTT. Translation: CASSESSSLGTDTQYF.

The V call is TRBV4-1, the J call TRBJ2-7; weak D call: TRBD1 (6 bases). V was cut by 0 bases and J by 0 bases, with 18 bases left in between. The length of the CDR3 is 18 residues. Germline V lookup: CDR1 MGHRA, CDR2 YSYEKL. The CDR3 bases are TGCGCCAGCAGCCAAGATCGAGGGGGAGAGGCCAGCTCCTACGAGCAGTACTTC. Amino acid sequence: CASSQDRGGEASSYEQYF.

This clonotype has ten or more counts. The gene calls are TRBV5-1 and TRBJ2-3; TRBD2 aligns across 9 bases. The CDR3 contains 15 residues. Germline V lookup: CDR1 SGHRS, CDR2 YFSETQ. With V trimmed by 3 bases and J by 4 bases, 6 bases remained unmatched. In nucleotides, the CDR3 is TGCGCCAGCAGCTCAATAGCGGGAGAGGCAGATACGCAGTATTTT. Its translation is CASSSIAGEADTQYF.

This clonotype was recorded many times. This chain connects TRBV18 to TRBJ2-6; TRBD1 matches at 10 bases. The CDR3 totals 19 residues. The ends lost 4 bases at V and 3 bases at J; junction bases unmatched: 12. The germline gives CDR1 KGHSH, CDR2 LQKENI. The CDR3 nucleotides are TGTGCCAGCTCACTAAACGTCCCGGGACAGGGGAATGGGGCCAACGTCCTGACTTTC. This encodes CASSLNVPGQGNGANVLTF.

This clonotype was seen at least ten times. The chain joins TRBV12-3 or TRBV12-4 to TRBJ2-7, with 7 bases identical to TRBD1. V dropped 3 bases and J dropped 0; count of bases not matched to a gene: 8. The length of the CDR3 is 16 residues. The CDR3 nucleotides are TGTGCCAGCAGTTTTAAGGCACAGGGGACCTCCTACGAGCAGTACTTC. Protein product: CASSFKAQGTSYEQYF.

The chain has TRBV10-3 and TRBJ2-3; 11 bases agree with TRBD2. The CDR3 is made up of 14 amino acids. V dropped 6 bases and J dropped 6; count of bases not matched to a gene: 5. Germline loops: CDR1 ENHRY, CDR2 SYGVKD. CDR3 sequence reads: CAIRTSGRHDTQYF. DNA for the CDR3: TGTGCCATCAGAACTAGCGGGAGACACGATACGCAGTATTTT.

CDR3 protein: CASSWRDASYEQYF. CDR3 coding DNA: TGCGCCAGCAGCTGGAGGGACGCGAGCTACGAGCAGTACTTC. This chain joins TRBV5-1 and TRBJ2-7, with TRBD2 as a possible D gene (6 bases). CDR1 is SGHRS and CDR2 is YFSETQ in the germline V gene. The CDR3 loop spans 14 amino acids. V was pared by 3 bases and J by 3 bases, with 13 bases between.

This clonotype was counted between two and nine times. At one boundary the junction diverges from the germline segment, which might be a read error. The chain links TRBV20-1 to TRBJ2-1, with D uncertain. CDR1 is DFQATT, CDR2 SNEGSKA, per germline (reference sequence). The CDR3 runs 14 residues. The CDR3, as DNA: TGCAGTGCCAGAGAGTCTCCGCCCTACAATGAGCAGTTCTTC. It codes for CSARESPPYNEQFF.

The table lists this clonotype with a few counts. V gene TRBV27 combines with J gene TRBJ2-1, with 7 bases that match TRBD2. Germline lookup yields CDR1 MNHEY and CDR2 SMNVEV (reference sequence). The junction had 18 bases not matched to a gene; V was cut back by 4 bases and J by 9 bases. The CDR3 has 17 residues. This CDR3 reads CASSSTRRGGPFLEQFF. The DNA of the CDR3 is TGTGCCAGCAGTTCTACTAGGAGGGGAGGGCCTTTTCTTGAGCAGTTCTTC.

The chain is built from TRBV5-1 and TRBJ1-2; 10 bases agree with TRBD1. Per the germline V gene, CDR1 is SGHRS and CDR2 is YFSETQ. Germline trimming cut 5 bases from V and 6 bases from J; bases unmatched to any gene: 4. The CDR3 runs 13 residues. CDR3 loop: CASRETGGHGYTF. The CDR3 region has the DNA TGCGCCAGCAGAGAGACAGGGGGCCATGGCTACACCTTC.

This clonotype appeared many times. The genes are TRBV9 and TRBJ1-2, with 7 bases fitting TRBD1. J gave up 2 bases and V 6 bases, and 7 bases lay outside the gene matches. This CDR3 has 14 residues. The germline V gene has CDR1 SGDLS and CDR2 YYNGEE. The CDR3 sequence: CASTLGTENYGYTF. The CDR3 DNA reads as TGTGCCAGCACACTCGGGACAGAAAACTATGGCTACACCTTC.

The chain is built from TRBV20-1 and TRBJ2-5, with 8 positions matching TRBD2. Germline CDR1 DFQATT, CDR2 SNEGSKA (reference sequence). CDR3 size: 17 residues. V lost 3 bases and J lost 1; bases outside the gene matches: 13. The CDR3 loop is CSASFPSAGLVQETQYF. DNA of the CDR3: TGCAGTGCTAGCTTCCCCTCGGCGGGACTAGTCCAAGAGACCCAGTACTTC.

This clonotype was seen many times. V and J are TRBV7-6 and TRBJ2-7; D is possibly TRBD1 (5 bases). The germline V and J ends were trimmed by 5 bases and 1 base, with 9 bases remaining between them. Germline CDR1 and CDR2: SGHVS and FNYEAQ. The CDR3 sequence is 13 residues long. CDR3 DNA sequence: TGTGCCAGCAGCCCGGACAATTCCTACGAGCAGTACTTC. Protein sequence: CASSPDNSYEQYF.

There are many counts of this clonotype. The genes are TRBV5-6 and TRBJ2-1; 11 bases are a match to TRBD1. The germline CDR1 and CDR2 sequences are SGHDT and YYEEEE. The V and J ends lost 4 bases and 10 bases, in that order; junction bases with no gene match: 4. The CDR3 sequence is 13 residues long. Here the CDR3 reads CASSPDRGREQFF. Here the CDR3 DNA reads TGTGCCAGCAGCCCGGACAGGGGGCGCGAGCAGTTCTTC.

The rearrangement links TRBV5-6 to TRBJ2-7, with D tentatively TRBD2 (5 bases). This CDR3 contains 14 residues. Germline V gene data show CDR1 as SGHDT and CDR2 as YYEEEE. Trimming took 2 bases from V and 6 from J, leaving 15 bases between them. The CDR3 DNA reads TGTGCCAGCAGCTTAGGACTCCCAGTAGCCGAGCAGTACTTC. It translates to CASSLGLPVAEQYF.

This clonotype was picked up many times. V usage is TRBV5-6 and J usage is TRBJ2-3; 8 bases agree with TRBD2. Losses at the gene ends were 2 bases for V and 0 bases for J; bases not matched to a gene: 5. Per the germline V gene, CDR1 is SGHDT and CDR2 is YYEEEE. The CDR3 sequence is 16 residues long. CDR3 sequence (DNA): TGTGCCAGCAGCTTACTAGCGGTTCACAGCACAGATACGCAGTATTTT. This codes for CASSLLAVHSTDTQYF.

The gene calls are TRBV20-1 and TRBJ2-1; D assignment may be TRBD1 or TRBD2 (5 bases each). CDR3 size: 13 residues. CDR1 is DFQATT, CDR2 SNEGSKA, per germline (reference sequence). V shed 2 bases and J shed 5 bases, with 10 bases lying between them. Here the CDR3 DNA reads TGCAGTGCTAGACCCGGGACGAACAATGAGCAGTTCTTC. Translating gives CSARPGTNNEQFF.

This clonotype appeared many times. The chain uses TRBV5-1 and TRBJ2-1; 10 bases agree with TRBD1. Trimming removed 4 bases from V and 5 bases from J; junction bases left unmatched: 12. Germline V gene data show CDR1 as SGHRS and CDR2 as YFSETQ. The CDR3 length is 17 residues. This CDR3 is CASSPDPVGQGNNEQFF. CDR3 DNA: TGCGCCAGCAGCCCCGACCCTGTGGGACAGGGGAACAATGAGCAGTTCTTC.

At least ten counts were recorded for this clonotype. V gene TRBV5-1 combines with J gene TRBJ2-5, with 9 bases that match TRBD2. Unmatched junction bases numbered 3, after V lost 0 bases and J lost 0 bases. The CDR3 has 16 residues. CDR1 is SGHRS and CDR2 is YFSETQ in the germline V gene. The CDR3 loop reads CASSLAASGDQETQYF. CDR3 sequence (DNA): TGCGCCAGCAGCTTGGCTGCTAGCGGGGACCAAGAGACCCAGTACTTC.

This clonotype was seen more than once but under ten times. V is TRBV5-6 and J is TRBJ2-1, with D unresolved. Germline CDR1 and CDR2: SGHDT and YYEEEE. This CDR3 comprises 13 residues. V was shortened by 2 bases and J by 8 bases, with 11 bases between the two germline ends. CDR3 DNA sequence: TGTGCCAGCAGCTTAAGAGCTTGGTATGAGCAGTTCTTC. Protein product: CASSLRAWYEQFF.

The table lists this clonotype with many counts. J is TRBJ2-7 and V is TRBV29-1, with 8 bases lining up with TRBD1. The CDR3 contains 12 residues. CDR1 is SQVTM and CDR2 is ANQGSEA in the germline V gene. J gave up 4 bases and V 5 bases, and 4 bases lay outside the gene matches. This CDR3 is CSVQGAPYEQYF. The DNA of the CDR3 is TGCAGCGTTCAGGGGGCACCGTACGAGCAGTACTTC.

This clonotype has only a few counts. The chain recombines TRBV7-9 with TRBJ2-2; 9 bases align to TRBD2. CDR1 is SEHNR and CDR2 is FQNEAQ in the germline V gene (reference sequence). The V gene end was trimmed by 1 base and the J gene end by 3 bases; junction bases not matched to a gene: 3. CDR3 length: 16 residues. This CDR3 is CASSLGSGSYTGELFF. DNA for the CDR3: TGTGCCAGCAGCTTAGGTAGCGGGAGCTACACCGGGGAGCTGTTTTTT.